The sequence of this TCR beta chain was determined in a study of cytomegalovirus exposure and HLA in healthy donors. PCR primers comprised 60 Vbeta and 13 Jbeta primers. Profiling relied on immunoSEQ multiplex PCR, and the TCRdb table lists in-frame clones only, not all of them. The sample consists of 150,000 to 180,000 clones, roughly 77% of them appearing once. The CDR3 sequence is 15 residues long. Trimming took 2 bases from V and 3 from J, leaving 13 bases between them. The germline gives CDR1 LGHNA, CDR2 YSLEER. Sequencing was performed on PBMCs. This clonotype was obtained from a man under 40 in good health and CMV-seropositive. This chain connects TRBV4-3 to TRBJ1-1, with TRBD1 as a possible D gene (5 bases). The CDR3 coding sequence is TGCGCCAGCAGCCAATTTAGTGGGGGGGACACTGAAGCTTTCTTT. Its protein is CASSQFSGGDTEAFF.